The rows below give T cell receptor beta chains drawn from one sample of a study of control samples from healthy donors and cancer patients. Measured with immunoSEQ multiplex PCR; TCRdb has only the in-frame clones, and not every one. The sample shows around 170,000 clones, 88% of them seen only once. The sample comprised blood. Every receptor here comes from a woman aged 25 to 45 in good health. Each CDR3 is given with its conserved first and last residue. Each record gives: J gene, clone size, D gene, V gene, CDR3 DNA, CDR3 protein. The D gene is left open where the match is weak. Only part of the rows carry a size: once, few, many, or a class if the clone is expanded.

>TRBJ1-2|.|.|TRBV7-2
TGTGCCAGCAGCCTACAGGACTCCTATGGCTACACCTTC
CASSLQDSYGYTF
>TRBJ2-6|.|.|TRBV6-6
TGTGCCAGCACCTCCCCGGTATCTGGGGCCAACGTCCTGACTTTC
CASTSPVSGANVLTF
>TRBJ2-2|.|TRBD1|TRBV30
TGTGCCTGGAGCGTCGGACAGGGTGCCGGGGAGCTGTTTTTT
CAWSVGQGAGELFF
>TRBJ2-1|.|.|TRBV7-6
TGTGCCAGCAGCTTAGGTGATGTGTTTGGGTCATACAATGAGCAGTTCTTC
CASSLGDVFGSYNEQFF
>TRBJ2-1|.|.|TRBV5-1
TGCGCCAGCAGCTGGGAGGGGGATCCGGACAATGAGCAGTTCTTC
CASSWEGDPDNEQFF
>TRBJ1-2|.|.|TRBV6-1
TGTGCCAGCAGTGAACGGAGGGGTCCGATAGATGGCTACACCTTC
CASSERRGPIDGYTF
>TRBJ2-7|.|.|TRBV3-1/TRBV3-2
TGTGCCAGCAGCCGGGGGATACCTTACGAGCAGTACTTC
CASSRGIPYEQYF
>TRBJ2-3|.|TRBD1|TRBV3-1/TRBV3-2
TGTGCCAGCAGCCACGCTGGGACAGGGGAAACAGATACGCAGTATTTT
CASSHAGTGETDTQYF
>TRBJ1-1|.|.|TRBV5-1
TGCGCCAGCAGCCTTAGGGTGGAGACTGAAGCTTTCTTT
CASSLRVETEAFF
>TRBJ2-1|.|TRBD1|TRBV24-1
TGTGCCACCAGTGACCTCGGGACAGAGAGCTACAATGAGCAGTTCTTC
CATSDLGTESYNEQFF
>TRBJ2-1|.|.|TRBV7-9
TGTGCCAGCAGCTCCCTCGGGCGGGATGAGCAGTTCTTC
CASSSLGRDEQFF
>TRBJ2-7|.|TRBD2|TRBV29-1
TGCAGCGTTGAGGTGGGCGGGAGAGGGTCCTACGAGCAGTACTTC
CSVEVGGRGSYEQYF
>TRBJ1-6|.|.|TRBV3-1/TRBV3-2
TGTGCCAGCAGCCAAGATCTGACGGTTAATTCACCCCTCCACTTT
CASSQDLTVNSPLHF
>TRBJ1-2|.|.|TRBV4-2
TGTGCCAGCAGCCAAGCATATAGGGAGGTGAGTGGCTACACCTTC
CASSQAYREVSGYTF
>TRBJ1-5|.|TRBD1|TRBV9
TGTGCCAGCAGCGAGGGGACAGAATACAATCAGCCCCAGCATTTT
CASSEGTEYNQPQHF
>TRBJ2-3|.|TRBD1|TRBV30
TGTGCCTGGAGTCGGACAGGGGCCTCCACAGATACGCAGTATTTT
CAWSRTGASTDTQYF
>TRBJ2-2|.|.|TRBV5-4
TGTGCCAGCAGCAAAGACATGTTCACCGGGGAGCTGTTTTTT
CASSKDMFTGELFF
>TRBJ1-2|.|.|TRBV3-1/TRBV3-2
TGTGCCAGCAGCCAAGTTGTGTTGGGGGGCGCCGGCTATGGCTACACCTTC
CASSQVVLGGAGYGYTF
>TRBJ2-7|.|TRBD1|TRBV7-6
TGTGCCAGCAGCCTCGATCAAACCGGGACAGGGGACTCCTACGAGCAGTACTTC
CASSLDQTGTGDSYEQYF
>TRBJ2-3|.|.|TRBV11-2
TGTGCCAGCAGCTTAAGTCCAGTCTCGGGAGATACGCAGTATTTT
CASSLSPVSGDTQYF
>TRBJ1-5|.|.|TRBV5-1
TGCGCCAGCAGCTTGGGGGGTTGGGAGCCCCAGCATTTT
CASSLGGWEPQHF
>TRBJ2-5|.|.|TRBV21-1
TGTGCCAGCAGCAAAGGGACTGGACCACAGGGGACAGAGTACTTC
CASSKGTGPQGTEYF
>TRBJ2-7|.|TRBD1|TRBV7-9
TGTGCCAGCAGCCTAACAGGGGGTCTACCCGAGCAGTACTTC
CASSLTGGLPEQYF
>TRBJ2-1|.|.|TRBV7-9
TGTGCCAGCAGCTTAGAACGGCGGCAATGGGGGGCCTACAATGAGCAGTTCTTC
CASSLERRQWGAYNEQFF
>TRBJ1-2|.|.|TRBV23-1
TGCGCCAGCAGTCAATCACTCCGCCCCCGCCAGGGGTGCTATGGCTACACCTTC
CASSQSLRPRQGCYGYTF
>TRBJ2-1|.|.|TRBV7-9
TGTGCCAGCAGCCCCCGGGGATCCTTAACTGAGCAGTTCTTC
CASSPRGSLTEQFF
>TRBJ2-2|.|.|TRBV7-9
TGTGCCAGCAGCGCAAGGACTACCCCCAGGGCCGGGGAGCTGTTTTTT
CASSARTTPRAGELFF
>TRBJ1-1|.|.|TRBV30
TGTGCCTGGAGCCCGGGGCCGAACACTGAAGCTTTCTTT
CAWSPGPNTEAFF
>TRBJ1-2|.|.|TRBV21-1
TGTGCCAGCAGCAAAGGAGGCGGGGGTACCTATGGCTACACCTTC
CASSKGGGGTYGYTF
>TRBJ2-7|.|.|TRBV3-1/TRBV3-2
TGTGCCAGCAGCGCTCTGGGCGGGATCAACGAGCAGTACTTC
CASSALGGINEQYF
>TRBJ2-1|.|.|TRBV5-6
TGTGCCAGCAGCTTGAGGTCAGGGGTTGGCGTTGAGCAGTTCTTC
CASSLRSGVGVEQFF
>TRBJ2-3|.|.|TRBV3-1/TRBV3-2
TGTGCCAGCAGCCCTGACGGGACTGGGCTTAGCACAGATACGCAGTATTTT
CASSPDGTGLSTDTQYF
>TRBJ2-7|.|.|TRBV7-2
TGTGCCAGCAGCTCGATAGCGGCCGAGCAGTACTTC
CASSSIAAEQYF
>TRBJ1-1|.|TRBD1|TRBV3-1/TRBV3-2
TGTGCCAGCAGCCATGGACAGGGGGCAGGGGGCGCTTTCTTT
CASSHGQGAGGAFF
>TRBJ1-1|.|.|TRBV18
TGTGCCAGCTCACCCTCGGGGCGGAACACTGAAGCTTTCTTT
CASSPSGRNTEAFF
>TRBJ2-3|.|.|TRBV5-1
TGCGCCAGCAGCTTGGTTGGCTCCCGCACAGATACGCAGTATTTT
CASSLVGSRTDTQYF
>TRBJ1-1|few|.|TRBV2
TGTGCCAGCAGTGGGGATTTGAACACTGAAGCTTTCTTT
CASSGDLNTEAFF